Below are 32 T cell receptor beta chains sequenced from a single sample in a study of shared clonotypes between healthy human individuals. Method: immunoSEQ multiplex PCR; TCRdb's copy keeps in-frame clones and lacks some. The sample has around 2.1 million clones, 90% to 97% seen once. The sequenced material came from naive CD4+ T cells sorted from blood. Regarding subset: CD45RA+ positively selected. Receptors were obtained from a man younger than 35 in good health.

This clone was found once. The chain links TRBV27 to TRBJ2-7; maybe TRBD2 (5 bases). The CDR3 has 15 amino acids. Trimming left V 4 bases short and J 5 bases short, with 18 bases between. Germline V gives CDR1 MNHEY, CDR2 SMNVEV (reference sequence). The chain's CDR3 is CASSSPGKGSHEQYF. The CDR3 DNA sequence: TGTGCCAGCAGTTCCCCGGGAAAAGGGAGCCACGAGCAGTACTTC.

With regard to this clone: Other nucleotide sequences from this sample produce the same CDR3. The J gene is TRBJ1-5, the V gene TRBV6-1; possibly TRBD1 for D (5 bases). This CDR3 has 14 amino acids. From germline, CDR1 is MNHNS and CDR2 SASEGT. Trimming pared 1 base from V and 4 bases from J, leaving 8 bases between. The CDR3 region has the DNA TGTGCCAGCAGTGAAGGGGGCTCAAATCAGCCCCAGCATTTT. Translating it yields CASSEGGSNQPQHF.

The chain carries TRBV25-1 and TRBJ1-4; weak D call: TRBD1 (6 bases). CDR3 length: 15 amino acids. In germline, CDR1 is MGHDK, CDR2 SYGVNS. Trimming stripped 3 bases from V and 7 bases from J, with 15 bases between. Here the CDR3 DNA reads TGTGCCAGCAGTGATCGGCCACGGGGGGCTGAAAAACTGTTTTTT. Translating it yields CASSDRPRGAEKLFF.

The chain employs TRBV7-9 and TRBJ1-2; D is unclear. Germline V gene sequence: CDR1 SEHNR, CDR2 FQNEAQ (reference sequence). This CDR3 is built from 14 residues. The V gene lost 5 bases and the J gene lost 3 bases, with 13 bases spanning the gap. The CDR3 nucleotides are TGTGCCAGCAGCCCCTGGATGCTCGACTATGGCTACACCTTC. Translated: CASSPWMLDYGYTF.

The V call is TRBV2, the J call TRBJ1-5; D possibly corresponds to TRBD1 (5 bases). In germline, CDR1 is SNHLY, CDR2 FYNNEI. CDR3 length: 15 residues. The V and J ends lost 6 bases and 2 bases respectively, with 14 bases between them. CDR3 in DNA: TGTGCCAGCAGCGGGACTGTCGGGGGCAATCAGCCCCAGCATTTT. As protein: CASSGTVGGNQPQHF.

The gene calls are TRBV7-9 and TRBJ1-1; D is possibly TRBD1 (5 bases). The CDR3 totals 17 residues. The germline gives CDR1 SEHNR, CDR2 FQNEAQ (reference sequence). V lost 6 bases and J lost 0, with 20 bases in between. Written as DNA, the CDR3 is TGTGCCAGCAGACCCTCTCCCTTGGGGGGAATGAACACTGAAGCTTTCTTT. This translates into CASRPSPLGGMNTEAFF.

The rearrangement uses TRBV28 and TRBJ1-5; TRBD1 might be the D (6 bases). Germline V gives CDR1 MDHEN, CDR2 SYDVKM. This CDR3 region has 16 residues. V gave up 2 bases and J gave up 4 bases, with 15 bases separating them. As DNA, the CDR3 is TGTGCCAGCAGTTTAAGACAGGAACCGGTTAATCAGCCCCAGCATTTT. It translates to CASSLRQEPVNQPQHF.

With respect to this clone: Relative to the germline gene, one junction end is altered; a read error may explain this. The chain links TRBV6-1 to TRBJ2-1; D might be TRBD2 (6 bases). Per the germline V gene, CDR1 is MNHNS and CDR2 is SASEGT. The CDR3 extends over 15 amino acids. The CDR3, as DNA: TGTGCCAGCAGTGAACCGGGAGAGTCCTCCAATGAGCAGTTCTTC. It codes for CASSEPGESSNEQFF.

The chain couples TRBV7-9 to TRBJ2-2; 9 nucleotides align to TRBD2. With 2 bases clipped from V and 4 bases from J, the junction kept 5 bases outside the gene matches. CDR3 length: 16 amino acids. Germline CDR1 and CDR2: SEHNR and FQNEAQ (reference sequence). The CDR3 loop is CASSLMRGGPTGELFF. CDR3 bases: TGTGCCAGCAGCTTAATGCGGGGGGGCCCCACCGGGGAGCTGTTTTTT.

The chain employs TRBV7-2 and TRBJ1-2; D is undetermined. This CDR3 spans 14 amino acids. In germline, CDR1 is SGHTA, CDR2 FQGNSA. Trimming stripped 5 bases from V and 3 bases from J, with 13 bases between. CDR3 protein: CASSTPFRDYGYTF. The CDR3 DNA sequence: TGTGCCAGCAGCACCCCGTTTAGGGACTATGGCTACACCTTC. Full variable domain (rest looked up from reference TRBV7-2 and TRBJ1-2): GAGVSQSPSNKVTEKGKDVELRCDPISGHTALYWYRQSLGQGLEFLIYFQGNSAPDKSGLPSDRFSAERTGGSVSTLTIQRTQQEDSAVYLCASSTPFRDYGYTFGSGTRLTVV.

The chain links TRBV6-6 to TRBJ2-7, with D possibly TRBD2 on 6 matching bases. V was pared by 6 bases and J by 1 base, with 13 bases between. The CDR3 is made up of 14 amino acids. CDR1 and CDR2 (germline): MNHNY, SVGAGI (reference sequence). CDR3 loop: CASRPYRGSYEQYF. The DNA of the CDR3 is TGTGCCAGCAGGCCTTATCGGGGGTCCTACGAGCAGTACTTC.

The CDR3 sequence: CASSQDLVAFSGNTIYF. Here the CDR3 DNA reads TGCGCCAGCAGCCAAGATCTCGTAGCCTTCTCTGGAAACACCATATATTTT. The chain joins TRBV4-3 to TRBJ1-3; no definite D call. The V gene's germline CDR1 is LGHNA and CDR2 YSLEER. The ends were cut back, 0 bases at V and 0 bases at J, with 12 bases in the middle. This CDR3 has 17 amino acids.

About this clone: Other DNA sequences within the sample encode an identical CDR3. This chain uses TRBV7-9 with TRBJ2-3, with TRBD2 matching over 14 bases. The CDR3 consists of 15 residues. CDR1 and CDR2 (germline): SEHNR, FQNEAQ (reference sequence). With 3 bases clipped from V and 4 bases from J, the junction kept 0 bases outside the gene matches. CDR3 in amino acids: CASSLGLAGADTQYF. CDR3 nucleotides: TGTGCCAGCAGCTTGGGACTAGCGGGAGCAGATACGCAGTATTTT. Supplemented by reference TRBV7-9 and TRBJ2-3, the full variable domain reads DTGVSQNPRHKITKRGQNVTFRCDPISEHNRLYWYRQTLGQGPEFLTYFQNEAQLEKSRLLSDRFSAERPKGSFSTLEIQRTEQGDSAMYLCASSLGLAGADTQYFGPGTRLTVL.

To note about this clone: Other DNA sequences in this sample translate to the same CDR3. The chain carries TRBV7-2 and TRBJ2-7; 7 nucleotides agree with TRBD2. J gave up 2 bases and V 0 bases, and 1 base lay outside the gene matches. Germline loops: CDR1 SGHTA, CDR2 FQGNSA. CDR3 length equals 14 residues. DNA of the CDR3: TGTGCCAGCAGCTTAGCGGGAGGGCCCTACGAGCAGTACTTC. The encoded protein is CASSLAGGPYEQYF. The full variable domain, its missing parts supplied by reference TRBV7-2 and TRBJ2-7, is GAGVSQSPSNKVTEKGKDVELRCDPISGHTALYWYRQSLGQGLEFLIYFQGNSAPDKSGLPSDRFSAERTGGSVSTLTIQRTQQEDSAVYLCASSLAGGPYEQYFGPGTRLTVT.

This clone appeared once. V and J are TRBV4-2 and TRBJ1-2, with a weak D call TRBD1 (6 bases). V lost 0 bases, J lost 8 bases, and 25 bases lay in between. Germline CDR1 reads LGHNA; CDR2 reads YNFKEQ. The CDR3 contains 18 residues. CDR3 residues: CASSQDKRGLSGGDGYTF. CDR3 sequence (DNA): TGTGCCAGCAGCCAAGATAAAAGGGGCTTAAGTGGGGGCGACGGCTACACCTTC.

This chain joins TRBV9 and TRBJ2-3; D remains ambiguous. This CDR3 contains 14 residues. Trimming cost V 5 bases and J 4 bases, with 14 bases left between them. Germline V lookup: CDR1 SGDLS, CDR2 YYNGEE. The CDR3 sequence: CASSTPNSADTQYF. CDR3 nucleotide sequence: TGTGCCAGCAGTACTCCCAACAGCGCAGATACGCAGTATTTT.

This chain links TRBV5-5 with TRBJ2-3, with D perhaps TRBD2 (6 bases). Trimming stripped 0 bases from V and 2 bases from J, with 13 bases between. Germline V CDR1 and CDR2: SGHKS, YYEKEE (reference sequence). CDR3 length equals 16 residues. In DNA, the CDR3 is TGTGCCAGCAGCTTGGGGGCGGGGATTATCACAGATACGCAGTATTTT. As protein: CASSLGAGIITDTQYF.

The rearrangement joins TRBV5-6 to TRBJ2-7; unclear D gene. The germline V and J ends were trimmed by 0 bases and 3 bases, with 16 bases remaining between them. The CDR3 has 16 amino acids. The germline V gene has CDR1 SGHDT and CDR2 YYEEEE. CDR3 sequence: CASSLAFSSLGYEQYF. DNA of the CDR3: TGTGCCAGCAGCTTGGCCTTCTCCTCTCTGGGCTACGAGCAGTACTTC. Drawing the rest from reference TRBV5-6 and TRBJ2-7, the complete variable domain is DAGVTQSPTHLIKTRGQQVTLRCSPKSGHDTVSWYQQALGQGPQFIFQYYEEEERQRGNFPDRFSGHQFPNYSSELNVNALLLGDSALYLCASSLAFSSLGYEQYFGPGTRLTVT.

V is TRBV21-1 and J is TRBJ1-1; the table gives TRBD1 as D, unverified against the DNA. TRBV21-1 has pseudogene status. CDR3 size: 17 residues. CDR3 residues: CASSKKLGEKGDTEAFF. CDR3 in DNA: TGTGCCAGCAGCAAAAAGTTAGGAGAAAAGGGGGACACTGAAGCTTTCTTT.

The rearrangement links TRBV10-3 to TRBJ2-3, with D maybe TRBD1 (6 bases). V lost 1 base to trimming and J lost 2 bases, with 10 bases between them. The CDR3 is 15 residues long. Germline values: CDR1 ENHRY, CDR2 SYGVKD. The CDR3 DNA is TGTGCCATCAGTGAGTGGGACAAAAACACAGATACGCAGTATTTT. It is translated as CAISEWDKNTDTQYF.

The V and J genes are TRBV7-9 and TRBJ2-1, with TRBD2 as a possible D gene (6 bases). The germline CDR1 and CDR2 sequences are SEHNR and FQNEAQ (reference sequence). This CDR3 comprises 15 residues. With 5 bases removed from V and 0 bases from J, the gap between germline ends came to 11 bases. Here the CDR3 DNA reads TGTGCCAGCAGCAAAGCCGGGAGCTCCTACAATGAGCAGTTCTTC. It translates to CASSKAGSSYNEQFF.

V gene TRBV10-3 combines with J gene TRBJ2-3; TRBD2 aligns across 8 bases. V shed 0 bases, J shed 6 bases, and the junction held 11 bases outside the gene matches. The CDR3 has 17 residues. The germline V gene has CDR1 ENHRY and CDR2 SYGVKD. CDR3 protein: CAISESITGLGDDTQYF. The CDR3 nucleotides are TGTGCCATCAGTGAGTCGATCACGGGACTAGGTGATGATACGCAGTATTTT.

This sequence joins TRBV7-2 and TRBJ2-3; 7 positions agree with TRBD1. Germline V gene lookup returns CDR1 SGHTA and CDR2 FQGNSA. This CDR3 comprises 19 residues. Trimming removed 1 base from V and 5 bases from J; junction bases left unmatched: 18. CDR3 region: CASSLVGGLSGQKRDTQYF. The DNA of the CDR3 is TGTGCCAGCAGCTTAGTAGGTGGACTCTCGGGACAGAAGAGAGATACGCAGTATTTT. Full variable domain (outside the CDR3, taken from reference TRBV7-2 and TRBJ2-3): GAGVSQSPSNKVTEKGKDVELRCDPISGHTALYWYRQSLGQGLEFLIYFQGNSAPDKSGLPSDRFSAERTGGSVSTLTIQRTQQEDSAVYLCASSLVGGLSGQKRDTQYFGPGTRLTVL.

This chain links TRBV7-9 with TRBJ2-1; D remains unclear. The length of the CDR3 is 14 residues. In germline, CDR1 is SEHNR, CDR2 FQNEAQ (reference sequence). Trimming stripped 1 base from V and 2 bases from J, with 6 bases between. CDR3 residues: CASSLGVPYNEQFF. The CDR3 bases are TGTGCCAGCAGCTTAGGAGTCCCCTACAATGAGCAGTTCTTC.

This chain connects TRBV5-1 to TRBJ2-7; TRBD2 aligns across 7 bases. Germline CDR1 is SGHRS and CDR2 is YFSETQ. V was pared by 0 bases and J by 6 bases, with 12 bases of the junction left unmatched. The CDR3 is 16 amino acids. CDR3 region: CASSLGVLAGMAEQYF. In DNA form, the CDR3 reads TGCGCCAGCAGCTTGGGGGTTTTAGCGGGTATGGCCGAGCAGTACTTC.

The CDR3 here is CASSPRVQPGELFF. In nucleotides, the CDR3 is TGCGCCAGCAGCCCCCGGGTACAGCCCGGGGAGCTGTTTTTT. The chain has TRBV5-1 and TRBJ2-2; D gene unclear. Germline loops: CDR1 SGHRS, CDR2 YFSETQ. The CDR3 length is 14 residues. The V end was cut by 4 bases, the J end by 6 bases, with 13 bases between.

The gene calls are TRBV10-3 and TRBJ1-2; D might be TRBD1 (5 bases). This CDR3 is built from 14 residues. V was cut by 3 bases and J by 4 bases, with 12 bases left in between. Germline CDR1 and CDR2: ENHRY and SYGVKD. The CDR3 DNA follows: TGTGCCATCAGTGATAAGACAGATCTCTATGGCTACACCTTC. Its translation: CAISDKTDLYGYTF.

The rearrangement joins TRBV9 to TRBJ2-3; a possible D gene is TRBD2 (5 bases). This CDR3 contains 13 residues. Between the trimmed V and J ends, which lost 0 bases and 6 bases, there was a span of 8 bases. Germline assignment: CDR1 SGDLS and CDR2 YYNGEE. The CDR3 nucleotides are TGTGCCAGCAGCGTAGGGGAGCTTGATACGCAGTATTTT. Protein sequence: CASSVGELDTQYF.

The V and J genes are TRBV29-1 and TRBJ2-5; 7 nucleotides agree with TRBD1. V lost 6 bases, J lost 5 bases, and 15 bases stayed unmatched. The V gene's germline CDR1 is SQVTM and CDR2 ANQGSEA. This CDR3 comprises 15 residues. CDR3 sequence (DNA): TGCAGCGTCCTACCCATACAGGGGCCAGGGGAGACCCAGTACTTC. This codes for CSVLPIQGPGETQYF.

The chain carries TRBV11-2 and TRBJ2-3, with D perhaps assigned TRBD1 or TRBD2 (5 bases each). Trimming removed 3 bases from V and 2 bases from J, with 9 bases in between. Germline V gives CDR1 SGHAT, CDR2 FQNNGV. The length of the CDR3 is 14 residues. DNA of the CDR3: TGTGCCAGCAGCTTGCAGGGACCCACAGATACGCAGTATTTT. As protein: CASSLQGPTDTQYF.

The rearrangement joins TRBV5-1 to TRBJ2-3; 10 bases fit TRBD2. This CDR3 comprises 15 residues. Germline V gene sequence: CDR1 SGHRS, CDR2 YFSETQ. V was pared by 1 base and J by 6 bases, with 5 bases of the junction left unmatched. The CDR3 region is CASSLIAGGKDTQYF. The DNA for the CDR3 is TGCGCCAGCAGCTTGATAGCGGGGGGAAAGGATACGCAGTATTTT. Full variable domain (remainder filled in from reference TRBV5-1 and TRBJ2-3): KAGVTQTPRYLIKTRGQQVTLSCSPISGHRSVSWYQQTPGQGLQFLFEYFSETQRNKGNFPGRFSGRQFSNSRSEMNVSTLELGDSALYLCASSLIAGGKDTQYFGPGTRLTVL.

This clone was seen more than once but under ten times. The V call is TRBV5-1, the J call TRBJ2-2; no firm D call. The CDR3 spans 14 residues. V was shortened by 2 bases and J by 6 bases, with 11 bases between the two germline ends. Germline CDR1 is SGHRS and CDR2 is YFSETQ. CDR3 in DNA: TGCGCCAGCAGCTTAGGCGGACCGGCCGGGGAGCTGTTTTTT. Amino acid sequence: CASSLGGPAGELFF.